Here is one T cell receptor (beta chain) with its context. Its specificity is not known. The second PCR ran roughly 6 to 11 cycles with a sample-barcoded 5' primer and J-beta primers. Through a template-switch adaptor with 12 random nucleotides, each cDNA molecule received a tag. TCRdb redid the calling of the 5' RACE reads with MiXCR, one entry per CDR3 protein. The sample carries 450,000 to 700,000 distinct CDR3 sequences, 27% recorded once. Per individual sample, total RNA of at least 5.5 micrograms was extracted. These data belong to a study of blood T cells in healthy people across ages. About the study: Template-switching capture recovered about one barcoded beta molecule per two T cells.

Germline lookup yields CDR1 DFQATT and CDR2 SNEGSKA (reference sequence). The V end lost 3 bases, the J end lost 2 bases, and 17 bases lay between the germline ends. The CDR3 runs 15 residues. Study-wide points: Older individuals had lower TCR beta diversity per million T cells (the decline was roughly linear).

The receptor was derived from a woman aged 65 to 85 in good health. Sequenced sample: blood. V and J are TRBV20-1 and TRBJ2-7; either TRBD1 or TRBD2 may supply D (5 bases each). CDR3 loop: CSARAPGRMTYEQYF. CDR3 in DNA: TGCAGTGCTAGGGCCCCGGGACGGATGACCTACGAGCAGTACTTC.